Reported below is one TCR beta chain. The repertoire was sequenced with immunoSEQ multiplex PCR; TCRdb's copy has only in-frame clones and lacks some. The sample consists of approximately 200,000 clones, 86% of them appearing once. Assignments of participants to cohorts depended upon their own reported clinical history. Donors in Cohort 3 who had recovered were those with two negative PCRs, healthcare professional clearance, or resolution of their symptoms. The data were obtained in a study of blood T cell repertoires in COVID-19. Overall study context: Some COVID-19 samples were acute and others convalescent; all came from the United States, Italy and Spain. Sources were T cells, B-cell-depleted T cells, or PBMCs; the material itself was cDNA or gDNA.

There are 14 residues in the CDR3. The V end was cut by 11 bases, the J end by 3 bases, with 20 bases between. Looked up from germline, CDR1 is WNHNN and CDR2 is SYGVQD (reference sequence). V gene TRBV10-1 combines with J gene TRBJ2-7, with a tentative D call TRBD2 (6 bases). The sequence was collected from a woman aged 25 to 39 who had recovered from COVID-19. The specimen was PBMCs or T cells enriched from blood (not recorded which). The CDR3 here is CARSGLPLHYEQYF. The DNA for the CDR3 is TGCGCCCGTTCGGGACTCCCACTCCACTACGAGCAGTACTTC.